The 14 T cell receptor beta chains below all came from one sample that was sequenced in a study of cytomegalovirus exposure and HLA in healthy donors. Assay: immunoSEQ multiplex PCR; the TCRdb copy retains only in-frame clones and omits some. The sample shows 100,000 to 150,000 clones, about 90% of them seen only once. The sequencing sample was made of PBMCs. The source of these receptors is a young man in good health and CMV-seronegative.

The chain recombines TRBV7-9 with TRBJ2-3; 7 bases are a match to TRBD1. CDR1 and CDR2 (germline): SEHNR, FQNEAQ (reference sequence). The length of the CDR3 is 15 residues. Trimming cost V 5 bases and J 1 base; bases outside gene matches: 6. DNA for the CDR3: TGTGCCAGCAGCAGCCGACAGGGCGGCACAGATACGCAGTATTTT. Its protein product is CASSSRQGGTDTQYF.

This chain joins TRBV19 and TRBJ2-7; possibly TRBD2 for D (5 bases). This CDR3 contains 14 residues. V shed 1 base and J shed 2 bases, with 9 bases lying between them. Per germline, CDR1 LNHDA and CDR2 SQIVND (reference sequence). The CDR3 nucleotides read TGTGCCAGTAGTATAGGGCGAGGGACCTACGAGCAGTACTTC. Translating gives CASSIGRGTYEQYF.

This clone was found once. This chain connects TRBV5-1 to TRBJ2-6, with TRBD1 as a possible D gene (5 bases). This CDR3 comprises 16 residues. The germline V and J ends were trimmed by 0 bases and 2 bases, with 9 bases remaining between them. CDR1 SGHRS and CDR2 YFSETQ come from the germline V gene. This chain's CDR3 is CASSLARATGANVLTF. CDR3 sequence (DNA): TGCGCCAGCAGCTTGGCCAGGGCGACTGGGGCCAACGTCCTGACTTTC.

This chain links TRBV9 with TRBJ1-6, with D maybe TRBD1 (5 bases). Germline V gives CDR1 SGDLS, CDR2 YYNGEE. V shed 3 bases and J shed 6 bases, with 13 bases lying between them. This CDR3 spans 15 amino acids. CDR3: CASSESTEVNSPLHF. As DNA, the CDR3 is TGTGCCAGCAGCGAATCGACAGAAGTTAATTCACCCCTCCACTTT.

The CDR3 sequence: CASSLDREPGANVLTF. The CDR3 nucleotides are TGTGCCAGCAGCTTAGACAGGGAACCTGGGGCCAACGTCCTGACTTTC. The chain combines TRBV7-9 with TRBJ2-6; D is possibly TRBD1 (6 bases). Per germline, CDR1 SEHNR and CDR2 FQNEAQ (reference sequence). V was trimmed by 1 base and J by 2 bases, leaving 9 bases between them. The CDR3 sequence is 16 residues long.

The chain couples TRBV4-3 to TRBJ2-1; TRBD2 is a possible D gene (6 bases). This CDR3 contains 16 residues. Trimming cost V 0 bases and J 6 bases, with 15 bases left between them. The germline gives CDR1 LGHNA, CDR2 YSLEER. The CDR3 protein is CASSQDLLQEGNEQFF. In DNA, the CDR3 is TGCGCCAGCAGCCAAGACCTTCTACAGGAGGGCAATGAGCAGTTCTTC.

This clone was seen a single time. V is TRBV7-9 and J is TRBJ2-3; TRBD2 agrees at 10 bases. Looked up from germline, CDR1 is SEHNR and CDR2 is FQNEAQ (reference sequence). The V segment lost 5 bases and the J segment 2 bases; nucleotides outside the gene matches: 7. The CDR3 extends over 16 amino acids. The CDR3: CASSPWTSGHTDTQYF. In DNA form, the CDR3 reads TGTGCCAGCAGCCCCTGGACTAGCGGCCACACAGATACGCAGTATTTT.

This chain uses TRBV5-6 with TRBJ1-6; 9 bases map to TRBD1. V shed 5 bases, J shed 7 bases, and the junction held 4 bases outside the gene matches. This CDR3 contains 14 residues. CDR1 and CDR2 from the germline V gene are SGHDT and YYEEEE. CDR3 nucleotides: TGTGCCAGCAGGTATGGGACAGGGAATTCACCCCTCCACTTT. It codes for CASRYGTGNSPLHF.

This chain uses TRBV7-9 with TRBJ2-7, with 9 bases aligning to TRBD1. J was trimmed by 1 base and V by 1 base; bases with no gene match: 5. The CDR3 is made up of 16 amino acids. Per the germline V gene, CDR1 is SEHNR and CDR2 is FQNEAQ (reference sequence). CDR3 sequence reads: CASSLVPDRGSYEQYF. DNA for the CDR3: TGTGCCAGCAGCTTAGTCCCGGACAGGGGATCCTACGAGCAGTACTTC. Variable domain in full (rest from reference TRBV7-9 and TRBJ2-7): DTGVSQNPRHKITKRGQNVTFRCDPISEHNRLYWYRQTLGQGPEFLTYFQNEAQLEKSRLLSDRFSAERPKGSFSTLEIQRTEQGDSAMYLCASSLVPDRGSYEQYFGPGTRLTVT.

The gene calls are TRBV6-5 and TRBJ2-2; tentative D call: TRBD1 (6 bases). The CDR3 length is 14 residues. The V end was cut by 6 bases, the J end by 3 bases, with 11 bases between. Per the germline V gene, CDR1 is MNHEY and CDR2 is SVGAGI. The CDR3 DNA reads as TGTGCCAGCAGGTCGACAGGATACACCGGGGAGCTGTTTTTT. Amino acid sequence: CASRSTGYTGELFF.

The genes are TRBV5-1 and TRBJ1-1; TRBD1 matches at 8 bases. The CDR3 has 17 residues. Germline CDR1 is SGHRS and CDR2 is YFSETQ. The ends lost 0 bases at V and 2 bases at J; junction bases unmatched: 9. The CDR3 nucleotides are TGCGCCAGCAGCTTGGAGGGCAGGGGGCATATCAACACTGAAGCTTTCTTT. It translates to CASSLEGRGHINTEAFF. Looking up the rest from reference TRBV5-1 and TRBJ1-1 gives the full variable domain: KAGVTQTPRYLIKTRGQQVTLSCSPISGHRSVSWYQQTPGQGLQFLFEYFSETQRNKGNFPGRFSGRQFSNSRSEMNVSTLELGDSALYLCASSLEGRGHINTEAFFGQGTRLTVV.

The chain combines TRBV5-6 with TRBJ2-1; maybe TRBD2 (6 bases). Germline V lookup: CDR1 SGHDT, CDR2 YYEEEE. The V end was cut by 0 bases, the J end by 4 bases, with 11 bases between. The CDR3 has 15 residues. The chain's CDR3 is CASSLGRLVYNEQFF. The CDR3 nucleotides are TGTGCCAGCAGCTTGGGGCGACTAGTTTACAATGAGCAGTTCTTC.

This chain links TRBV9 with TRBJ1-3; perhaps TRBD1 as D (5 bases). Looked up from germline, CDR1 is SGDLS and CDR2 is YYNGEE. V lost 3 bases to trimming and J lost 0 bases, with 10 bases between them. The length of the CDR3 is 15 residues. CDR3 in amino acids: CASSAGGLSGNTIYF. The CDR3, as DNA: TGTGCCAGCAGCGCCGGGGGTCTCTCTGGAAACACCATATATTTT.

The chain is built from TRBV9 and TRBJ2-3, with 8 bases matching TRBD2. The CDR3 runs 17 residues. The V gene's germline CDR1 is SGDLS and CDR2 YYNGEE. J lost 0 bases, V lost 0 bases, and 6 bases had no gene match. In DNA, the CDR3 is TGTGCCAGCAGCGTAGGTCCAGGACTAGCCAGCACAGATACGCAGTATTTT. This gives the protein CASSVGPGLASTDTQYF.